This T cell receptor (beta chain) was identified during a study of T cells in Graves' hyperthyroidism and ophthalmopathy. Using RNA transcripts as the source, TCR beta CDR3 regions were amplified. The TCR CDR3 was amplified in a first-round RT-PCR using the HTBI primer set. TCRdb fed the multiplex PCR reads into MiXCR, producing one record per CDR3 protein. The sample carries about 640,000 distinct CDR3 sequences, about 20% recorded once. General study points: Blood also held most thyroid clonotypes expanded beyond 0.001.

A note on this clonotype: Its antigen remains unknown.

Exclusion criteria comprised uncontrolled infection, other autoimmune disease, pregnancy or lactation. Clinical symptoms, serum thyroxine and TRAb, thyroid ultrasound and orbital computed tomography together formed the diagnostic basis. Fresh peripheral blood, 9.5 to 10 ml of it, supplied the PBMCs. This TCR was sampled from a man under 40 with Graves' ophthalmopathy. Sequencing was performed on blood.

In DNA, the CDR3 is TGTGCCAGCAGTACCCGGGGCAGGGTGATCGGAAACACCATATATTTT. Protein product: CASSTRGRVIGNTIYF. This rearrangement joins TRBV6-1 to TRBJ1-3, with a tentative D call TRBD1 (5 bases). This CDR3 comprises 16 residues. The V and J ends lost 5 bases and 4 bases respectively, with 18 bases between them. Germline CDR1 reads MNHNS; CDR2 reads SASEGT.